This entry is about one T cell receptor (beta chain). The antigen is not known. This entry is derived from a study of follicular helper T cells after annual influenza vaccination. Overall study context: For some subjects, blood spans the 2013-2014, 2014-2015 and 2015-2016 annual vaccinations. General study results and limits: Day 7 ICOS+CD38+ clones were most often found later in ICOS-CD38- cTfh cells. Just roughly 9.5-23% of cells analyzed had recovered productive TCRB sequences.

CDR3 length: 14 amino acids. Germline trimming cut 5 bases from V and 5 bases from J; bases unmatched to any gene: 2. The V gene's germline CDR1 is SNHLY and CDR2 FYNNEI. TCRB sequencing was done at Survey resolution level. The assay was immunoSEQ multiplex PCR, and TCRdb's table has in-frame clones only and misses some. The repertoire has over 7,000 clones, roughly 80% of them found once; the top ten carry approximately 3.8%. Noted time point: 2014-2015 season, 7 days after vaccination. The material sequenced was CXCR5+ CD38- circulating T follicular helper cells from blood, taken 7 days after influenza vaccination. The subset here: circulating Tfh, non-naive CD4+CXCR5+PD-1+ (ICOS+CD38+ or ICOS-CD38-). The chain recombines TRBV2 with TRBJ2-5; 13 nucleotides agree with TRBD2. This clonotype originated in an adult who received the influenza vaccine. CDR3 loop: CASSRTSGGETQYF. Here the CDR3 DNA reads TGTGCCAGCAGTCGGACTAGCGGGGGTGAGACCCAGTACTTC.